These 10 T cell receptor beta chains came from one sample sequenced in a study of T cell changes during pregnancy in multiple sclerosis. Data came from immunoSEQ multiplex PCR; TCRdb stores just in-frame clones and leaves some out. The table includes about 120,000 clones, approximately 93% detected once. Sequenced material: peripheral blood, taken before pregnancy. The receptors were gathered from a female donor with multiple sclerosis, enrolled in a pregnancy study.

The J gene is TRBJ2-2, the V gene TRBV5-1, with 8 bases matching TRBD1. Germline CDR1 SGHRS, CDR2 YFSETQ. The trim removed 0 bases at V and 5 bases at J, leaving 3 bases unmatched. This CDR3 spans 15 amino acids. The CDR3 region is CASSLAQGGTGELFF. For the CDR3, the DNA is TGCGCCAGCAGCTTGGCACAGGGGGGAACCGGGGAGCTGTTTTTT.

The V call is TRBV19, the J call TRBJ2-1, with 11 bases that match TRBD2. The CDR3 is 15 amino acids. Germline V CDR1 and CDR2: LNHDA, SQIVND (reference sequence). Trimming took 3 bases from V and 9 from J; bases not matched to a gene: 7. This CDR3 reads CASSISGRADSEQFF. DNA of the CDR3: TGTGCCAGTAGTATTAGCGGGAGGGCCGATAGTGAGCAGTTCTTC.

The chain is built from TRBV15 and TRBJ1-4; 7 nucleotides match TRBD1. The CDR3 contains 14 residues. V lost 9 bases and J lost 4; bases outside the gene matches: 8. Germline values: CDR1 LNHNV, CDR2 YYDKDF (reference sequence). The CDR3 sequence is CATSRGLVNEKLFF. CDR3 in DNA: TGTGCCACGTCGAGGGGGCTGGTTAATGAAAAACTGTTTTTT.

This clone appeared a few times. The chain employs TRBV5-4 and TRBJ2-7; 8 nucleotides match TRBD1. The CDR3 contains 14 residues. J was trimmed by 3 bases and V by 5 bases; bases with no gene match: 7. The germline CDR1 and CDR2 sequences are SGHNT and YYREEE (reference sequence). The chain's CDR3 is CASRMFGQGYEQYF. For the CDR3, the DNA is TGTGCCAGCAGAATGTTCGGACAGGGCTACGAGCAGTACTTC.

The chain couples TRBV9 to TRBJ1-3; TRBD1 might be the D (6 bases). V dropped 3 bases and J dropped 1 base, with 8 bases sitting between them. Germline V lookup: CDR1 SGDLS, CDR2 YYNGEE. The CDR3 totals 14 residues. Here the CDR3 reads CASSGQGSGNTIYF. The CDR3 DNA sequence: TGTGCCAGCAGCGGCCAGGGGTCTGGAAACACCATATATTTT.

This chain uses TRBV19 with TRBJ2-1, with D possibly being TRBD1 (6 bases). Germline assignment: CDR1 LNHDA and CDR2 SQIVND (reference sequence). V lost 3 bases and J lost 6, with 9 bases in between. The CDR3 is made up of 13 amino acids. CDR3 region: CASSMSGANEQFF. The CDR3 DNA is TGTGCCAGTAGTATGTCAGGGGCCAATGAGCAGTTCTTC.

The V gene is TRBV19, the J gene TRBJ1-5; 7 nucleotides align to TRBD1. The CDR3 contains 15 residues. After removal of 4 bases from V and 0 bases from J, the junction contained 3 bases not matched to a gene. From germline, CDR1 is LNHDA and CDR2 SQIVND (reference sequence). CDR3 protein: CASSKNRGSNQPQHF. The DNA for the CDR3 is TGTGCCAGTAGTAAGAACAGGGGTAGCAATCAGCCCCAGCATTTT.

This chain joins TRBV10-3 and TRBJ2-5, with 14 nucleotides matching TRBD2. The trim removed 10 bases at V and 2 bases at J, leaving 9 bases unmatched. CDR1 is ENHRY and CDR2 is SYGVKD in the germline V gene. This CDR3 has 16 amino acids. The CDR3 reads CATVGTSGGQQETQYF. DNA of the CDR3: TGTGCCACCGTGGGGACTAGCGGGGGCCAACAAGAGACCCAGTACTTC.

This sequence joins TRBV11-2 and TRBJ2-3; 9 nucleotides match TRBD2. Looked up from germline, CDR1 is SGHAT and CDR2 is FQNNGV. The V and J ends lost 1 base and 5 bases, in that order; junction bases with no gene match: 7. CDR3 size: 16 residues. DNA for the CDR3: TGTGCCAGCAGCTTAGGCGGGAGGGGGAGGAGAGATACGCAGTATTTT. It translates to CASSLGGRGRRDTQYF. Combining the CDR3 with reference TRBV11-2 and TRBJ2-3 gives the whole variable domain EAGVAQSPRYKIIEKRQSVAFWCNPISGHATLYWYQQILGQGPKLLIQFQNNGVVDDSQLPKDRFSAERLKGVDSTLKIQPAKLEDSAVYLCASSLGGRGRRDTQYFGPGTRLTVL.

CDR3 sequence (DNA): TGTGCCATCAGTGGGGGCGCTGGCGGGGAGCTGTTTTTT. This translates into CAISGGAGGELFF. The chain links TRBV10-3 to TRBJ2-2, with D perhaps matching TRBD1 (5 bases). Germline assignment: CDR1 ENHRY and CDR2 SYGVKD. The CDR3 is made up of 13 amino acids. V shed 4 bases and J shed 7 bases, with 10 bases lying between them.